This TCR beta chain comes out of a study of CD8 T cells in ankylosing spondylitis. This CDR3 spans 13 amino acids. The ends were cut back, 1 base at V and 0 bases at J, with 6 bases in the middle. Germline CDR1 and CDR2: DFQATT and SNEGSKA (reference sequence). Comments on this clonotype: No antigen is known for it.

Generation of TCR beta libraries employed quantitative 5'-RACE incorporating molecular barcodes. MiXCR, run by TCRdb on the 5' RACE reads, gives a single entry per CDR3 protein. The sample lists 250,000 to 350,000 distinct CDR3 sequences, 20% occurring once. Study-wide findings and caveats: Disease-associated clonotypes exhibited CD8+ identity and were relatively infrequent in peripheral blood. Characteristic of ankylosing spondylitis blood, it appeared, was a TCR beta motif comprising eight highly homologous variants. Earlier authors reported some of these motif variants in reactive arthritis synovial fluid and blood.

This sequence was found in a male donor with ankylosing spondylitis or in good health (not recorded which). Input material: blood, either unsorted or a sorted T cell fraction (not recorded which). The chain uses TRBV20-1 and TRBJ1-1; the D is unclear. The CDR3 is CSARVSVNTEAFF. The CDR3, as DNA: TGCAGTGCTAGAGTATCGGTGAACACTGAAGCTTTCTTT.